The next 12 T cell receptor beta chains were all read from a single sample in a study of HIV-infected patients and healthy controls. About 450 ng RNA was reverse transcribed with alpha and beta constant-region primers. Using multiplexing indices, alpha and beta chain libraries were generated apart by chain-specific third strand synthesis. TCRdb ran MiXCR on the 5' RACE reads and lists one entry per CDR3 protein. Among approximately 6,000 distinct CDR3 sequences listed, about 8.8% were seen once. Follow-up blood was drawn about 14 weeks, roughly three months, after antiretroviral therapy began. All unsorted peripheral T cells were captured because whole blood was used without fractionation. The specimen comprised blood, sampled during antiretroviral therapy. Every receptor here comes from an adult with HIV infection.

This clonotype has ten or more counts. This sequence joins TRBV4-2 and TRBJ1-1, with unresolved D. CDR3 length equals 16 residues. Deletions cut 0 bases from V and 5 bases from J, with 16 bases between. Germline CDR1 LGHNA, CDR2 YNFKEQ. CDR3 region: CASSQEGRGYETEAFF. DNA for the CDR3: TGTGCCAGCAGCCAAGAAGGCAGAGGTTACGAGACTGAAGCTTTCTTT.

This clonotype was seen ten or more times. The gene calls are TRBV25-1 and TRBJ1-2; 8 nucleotides line up with TRBD1. The CDR3 has 13 amino acids. Germline V gives CDR1 MGHDK, CDR2 SYGVNS. The junction had 4 bases not matched to a gene; V was cut back by 2 bases and J by 8 bases. CDR3 region: CASSEQGADGYTF. CDR3 bases: TGTGCCAGCAGTGAACAGGGGGCGGACGGCTACACCTTC.

This clonotype was detected ten times or more. The genes are TRBV19 and TRBJ1-5; 8 bases are shared with TRBD1. The length of the CDR3 is 15 residues. Germline loops: CDR1 LNHDA, CDR2 SQIVND (reference sequence). V lost 4 bases to trimming and J lost 0 bases; unmatched junction nucleotides: 2. The CDR3 is CASSTGGYSNQPQHF. The CDR3 DNA reads TGTGCCAGTAGTACAGGGGGCTATAGCAATCAGCCCCAGCATTTT.

V usage is TRBV20-1 and J usage is TRBJ1-2; D is uncertain. Trimming took 4 bases from V and 2 from J, leaving 8 bases between them. CDR3 length: 12 residues. Germline V CDR1 and CDR2: DFQATT, SNEGSKA (reference sequence). CDR3 sequence (DNA): TGCAGTGCTATACTGGTAAACTATGGCTACACCTTC. It is translated as CSAILVNYGYTF.

This clonotype has a count of ten or more. The chain has TRBV7-6 and TRBJ1-4; D is possibly TRBD1 (6 bases). Germline V gene sequence: CDR1 SGHVS, CDR2 FNYEAQ. CDR3 size: 19 residues. Between the trimmed V and J ends, which lost 5 bases and 0 bases, there was a span of 22 bases. The CDR3, as DNA: TGTGCCAGCAGCCCGTGGACCTTCCGGGGGCGGGCAACTAATGAAAAACTGTTTTTT. Amino acids: CASSPWTFRGRATNEKLFF.

This clonotype is large in the sample. V gene TRBV27 combines with J gene TRBJ2-1; D ambiguous. Between the trimmed V and J ends, which lost 2 bases and 1 base, there was a span of 6 bases. Germline CDR1 and CDR2: MNHEY and SMNVEV (reference sequence). The CDR3 contains 14 residues. The CDR3 spells CASSLDPSYNEQFF. Written as DNA, the CDR3 is TGTGCCAGCAGTTTAGATCCTTCCTACAATGAGCAGTTCTTC.

This clonotype has at least ten counts. V and J are TRBV12-3 or TRBV12-4 and TRBJ1-2, with 9 bases matching TRBD1. Trimming took 6 bases from V and 8 from J; bases not matched to a gene: 10. The CDR3 loop spans 14 amino acids. CDR3 region: CASRGTGSGGGYTF. CDR3 bases: TGTGCCAGCAGGGGGACAGGGTCCGGTGGGGGCTACACCTTC.

The chain has TRBV20-1 and TRBJ2-6; D remains unclear. The CDR3 covers 15 residues. The germline V gene has CDR1 DFQATT and CDR2 SNEGSKA (reference sequence). V lost 0 bases and J lost 2, with 8 bases in between. This CDR3 reads CSARDRTTGANVLTF. The CDR3 DNA follows: TGCAGTGCTAGAGATAGGACCACTGGGGCCAACGTCCTGACTTTC.

This clonotype is medium-sized in the sample. The rearrangement links TRBV7-2 to TRBJ1-2; 7 nucleotides align to TRBD1. Germline assignment: CDR1 SGHTA and CDR2 FQGNSA. The trim removed 1 base at V and 6 bases at J, leaving 8 bases unmatched. The CDR3 spans 15 residues. CDR3 residues: CASSLVWQGVDGYTF. The CDR3 bases are TGTGCCAGCAGCTTAGTTTGGCAGGGGGTAGATGGCTACACCTTC. Full variable domain (remainder filled in from reference TRBV7-2 and TRBJ1-2): GAGVSQSPSNKVTEKGKDVELRCDPISGHTALYWYRQSLGQGLEFLIYFQGNSAPDKSGLPSDRFSAERTGGSVSTLTIQRTQQEDSAVYLCASSLVWQGVDGYTFGSGTRLTVV.

The chain combines TRBV11-2 with TRBJ2-5, with D tentatively TRBD1 or TRBD2 (5 bases each). The CDR3 extends over 15 amino acids. The germline V and J ends were trimmed by 4 bases and 8 bases, with 20 bases remaining between them. Germline V CDR1 and CDR2: SGHAT, FQNNGV. The CDR3 nucleotides read TGTGCCAGCAGCTCGGGAACAGGCTCCCAAGGAACCCAGTACTTC. Translation gives CASSSGTGSQGTQYF. The whole variable domain, remainder taken from reference TRBV11-2 and TRBJ2-5, is EAGVAQSPRYKIIEKRQSVAFWCNPISGHATLYWYQQILGQGPKLLIQFQNNGVVDDSQLPKDRFSAERLKGVDSTLKIQPAKLEDSAVYLCASSSGTGSQGTQYFGPGTRLLVL.

This chain links TRBV12-3 or TRBV12-4 with TRBJ2-3; 9 positions agree with TRBD2. J gave up 15 bases and V 3 bases, and 7 bases lay outside the gene matches. The CDR3 loop spans 12 amino acids. CDR3 coding DNA: TGTGCCAGCAGTTTGGGCGGGGGGGCTGAATATTTT. This encodes CASSLGGGAEYF.

By sample share, this clonotype is medium-sized. This chain joins TRBV20-1 and TRBJ1-1; D is ambiguous. Germline V gene data show CDR1 as DFQATT and CDR2 as SNEGSKA (reference sequence). V gave up 0 bases and J gave up 1 base, with 15 bases separating them. The length of the CDR3 is 16 residues. CDR3 loop: CSARDWREEENTEAFF. The CDR3 DNA sequence: TGCAGTGCTAGAGATTGGCGGGAGGAAGAGAACACTGAAGCTTTCTTT.